Shown below are 23 T cell receptor beta chains from a single sample sequenced in a study of T and B cells in COVID-19 patients. Blood genomic DNA input for TRB amplification was about 240-550 ng. TRB rearrangements were amplified by multiplex PCR with BIOMED2 TRB-A/B primers. TCRdb re-called the multiplex PCR reads with MiXCR, one entry per CDR3 protein. The sample lists approximately 6,000 distinct CDR3 sequences, 25% to 35% occurring once. The sample consisted of blood. The receptors stem from a human donor with active COVID-19. The donor label of this sample is uncertain.

The chain links TRBV6-2 or TRBV6-3 to TRBJ2-1; 13 positions match TRBD2. CDR3 length: 16 residues. Trimming at V came to 6 bases and at J to 7 bases, leaving 9 bases not matched to a gene. The germline V gene has CDR1 MNHEY and CDR2 SVGEGT. The CDR3 loop is CASRTRTSGSGNEQFF. CDR3 coding DNA: TGTGCCAGCAGAACGAGGACTAGCGGGAGCGGTAATGAGCAGTTCTTC.

This clonotype is medium-sized. The chain is built from TRBV19 and TRBJ1-4; 8 bases line up with TRBD1. The length of the CDR3 is 16 residues. The ends lost 4 bases at V and 3 bases at J; junction bases unmatched: 7. CDR1 and CDR2 (germline): LNHDA, SQIVND (reference sequence). CDR3 sequence reads: CASSKRQGSSNEKLFF. CDR3 DNA sequence: TGTGCCAGTAGTAAGCGACAGGGGTCATCTAATGAAAAACTGTTTTTT.

This chain uses TRBV30 with TRBJ1-3; D is unclear. The V gene lost 4 bases and the J gene lost 1 base, with 8 bases spanning the gap. There are 13 residues in the CDR3. The germline V gene has CDR1 GTSNPN and CDR2 SVGIG (reference sequence). This CDR3 reads CAWNQESGNTIYF. The CDR3 DNA is TGTGCCTGGAACCAGGAATCTGGAAACACCATATATTTT. The variable domain in full, completed from reference TRBV30 and TRBJ1-3, reads SQTIHQWPATLVQPVGSPLSLECTVEGTSNPNLYWYRQAAGRGLQLLFYSVGIGQISSEVPQNLSASRPQDRQFILSSKKLLLSDSGFYLCAWNQESGNTIYFGEGSWLTVV.

The chain carries TRBV24-1 and TRBJ2-1; no clear D gene. V gave up 7 bases and J gave up 8 bases, with 17 bases separating them. Germline loops: CDR1 KGHDR, CDR2 SFDVKD. The CDR3 runs 14 residues. For the CDR3, the DNA is TGTGCCACCAGCCTTCCAGGCAGTATCGATGAGCAGTTCTTC. Translated: CATSLPGSIDEQFF.

V is TRBV12-3 or TRBV12-4 and J is TRBJ1-4, with D tentatively TRBD1 (6 bases). The CDR3 runs 17 residues. The ends were cut back, 4 bases at V and 4 bases at J, with 19 bases in the middle. CDR3: CASSSIDWGAVNEKLFF. The CDR3 region has the DNA TGTGCCAGCAGTTCAATTGACTGGGGGGCAGTTAATGAAAAACTGTTTTTT.

The genes are TRBV7-9 and TRBJ2-2; D is unclear. V was shortened by 8 bases and J by 5 bases, with 6 bases between the two germline ends. The CDR3 sequence is 11 residues long. CDR1 SEHNR and CDR2 FQNEAQ come from the germline V gene (reference sequence). CDR3 protein: CASSTTGELFF. In nucleotides, the CDR3 is TGTGCCAGCTCGACGACCGGGGAGCTGTTTTTT.

This clonotype showed up just a few times. The gene calls are TRBV27 and TRBJ1-2; D may be TRBD1 (5 bases). The CDR3 has 16 amino acids. In germline, CDR1 is MNHEY, CDR2 SMNVEV (reference sequence). V shed 0 bases and J shed 8 bases, with 19 bases lying between them. For the CDR3, the DNA is TGTGCCAGCAGTTTATCCGGCAGGGAACGGTGGGTGGGCTACACCTTC. This codes for CASSLSGRERWVGYTF.

Only a few counts were recorded for this clonotype. The genes are TRBV5-4 and TRBJ2-1, with 11 bases matching TRBD1. CDR1 and CDR2 (germline): SGHNT, YYREEE (reference sequence). CDR3 length: 16 residues. V shed 5 bases and J 4 bases; nucleotides not matched to a gene: 8. In nucleotides, the CDR3 is TGTGCCAGCAGGTTTTGGACAGGGGGCGCTTACAATGAGCAGTTCTTC. Translation gives CASRFWTGGAYNEQFF.

This clonotype rates as medium-sized (0.01 to 0.1%). The rearrangement links TRBV6-5 to TRBJ1-2; a weak D match, TRBD1 (5 bases). Looked up from germline, CDR1 is MNHEY and CDR2 is SVGAGI. This CDR3 has 14 residues. Trimming removed 5 bases from V and 4 bases from J, with 14 bases in between. The CDR3 nucleotides are TGTGCCAGCAGTCAGGGAAAGGCTGCCTATGGCTACACCTTC. It codes for CASSQGKAAYGYTF.

This clonotype is medium-sized (0.01 to 0.1%). This rearrangement joins TRBV6-5 to TRBJ2-3; no clear D gene. The CDR3 has 12 amino acids. V lost 6 bases and J 0 bases, leaving 4 bases between the germline ends. The germline V gene has CDR1 MNHEY and CDR2 SVGAGI. CDR3 region: CASRGSTDTQYF. CDR3 DNA sequence: TGTGCCAGCAGGGGTAGCACAGATACGCAGTATTTT.

V and J are TRBV10-1 and TRBJ2-2; D remains unclear. The CDR3 spans 13 residues. Germline values: CDR1 WNHNN, CDR2 SYGVQD (reference sequence). The V gene lost 2 bases and the J gene lost 10 bases, with 11 bases spanning the gap. CDR3 DNA sequence: TGCGCCAGCAGTGAGACCTCGACCCTGGAGCTGTTTTTT. Its protein product is CASSETSTLELFF.

Judged by abundance, this clonotype is medium-sized (0.01 to 0.1%). The chain has TRBV5-5 and TRBJ2-5, with 7 bases identical to TRBD1. The CDR3 has 15 residues. Germline assignment: CDR1 SGHKS and CDR2 YYEKEE (reference sequence). Trimming cost V 0 bases and J 10 bases; bases outside gene matches: 12. In nucleotides, the CDR3 is TGTGCCAGCAGCTTGGAGGTGGGGGCAGGGGGTGGCCAGTACTTC. Protein: CASSLEVGAGGGQYF.

This clonotype is termed medium-sized. The rearrangement uses TRBV5-6 and TRBJ2-2; D ambiguous. The CDR3 runs 15 residues. The germline V gene encodes CDR1 SGHDT and CDR2 YYEEEE. The V end lost 5 bases, the J end lost 1 base, and 12 bases lay between the germline ends. DNA of the CDR3: TGTGCCAGCAGGCTAGGCCCAGAGAACACCGGGGAGCTGTTTTTT. It codes for CASRLGPENTGELFF.

V is TRBV24-1 and J is TRBJ2-3; possibly TRBD2 for D (6 bases). V was pared by 3 bases and J by 2 bases, with 17 bases between. This CDR3 spans 17 amino acids. Germline-derived CDR1 and CDR2 are KGHDR and SFDVKD. The CDR3 sequence is CATSDPSGTPSTDTQYF. The CDR3 region has the DNA TGTGCCACCAGTGATCCCTCGGGGACTCCTTCCACAGATACGCAGTATTTT.

This clonotype qualifies as medium-sized. The rearrangement uses TRBV30 and TRBJ2-7, with 10 bases fitting TRBD1. V shed 5 bases, J shed 5 bases, and the junction held 3 bases outside the gene matches. This CDR3 has 12 amino acids. Germline-derived CDR1 and CDR2 are GTSNPN and SVGIG (reference sequence). CDR3: CAWGTGENEQYF. The CDR3, as DNA: TGTGCCTGGGGGACAGGGGAAAACGAGCAGTACTTC.

Only one count was recorded for this clonotype. A junction boundary mismatches the germline segment, possibly from a read error. This sequence joins TRBV13 and TRBJ2-2; TRBD2 is a possible D gene (5 bases). Germline loops: CDR1 PRHDT, CDR2 FYEKMQ (reference sequence). The CDR3 totals 14 residues. CDR3 protein: CASTGNLSTGELFF. In nucleotides, the CDR3 is TGCGCCAGCACCGGGAACTTAAGCACCGGGGAGCTGTTTTTT.

By sample fraction, this clonotype is medium-sized. The genes are TRBV30 and TRBJ2-3; 9 positions match TRBD2. Germline V gives CDR1 GTSNPN, CDR2 SVGIG (reference sequence). The CDR3 has 16 residues. V lost 8 bases to trimming and J lost 0 bases; unmatched junction nucleotides: 12. The CDR3 loop is CAGGRLAEPSTDTQYF. The CDR3 nucleotides read TGTGCCGGGGGAAGACTAGCGGAACCTAGCACAGATACGCAGTATTTT.

This clonotype is termed medium-sized. The J gene is TRBJ1-1, the V gene TRBV29-1; a weak D match, TRBD1 (6 bases). Germline CDR1 and CDR2: SQVTM and ANQGSEA. The CDR3 loop spans 10 amino acids. The V end lost 6 bases, the J end lost 10 bases, and 12 bases lay between the germline ends. The CDR3 loop is CSVLTGGAFF. In DNA form, the CDR3 reads TGCAGCGTCCTGACAGGAGGAGCTTTCTTT.

In DNA form, the CDR3 reads TGTGCCTGGAGTTCAGGGTTCTACGAGCAGTACTTC. It yields the protein CAWSSGFYEQYF. J is TRBJ2-7 and V is TRBV30, with TRBD1 as a possible D gene (5 bases). Trimming shortened V by 2 bases and J by 3 bases, and 8 bases separated the two germline ends. CDR1 and CDR2 (germline): GTSNPN, SVGIG (reference sequence). This CDR3 is built from 12 residues.

By proportion, this clonotype is medium-sized (0.01 to 0.1%). J is TRBJ2-1 and V is TRBV30; 10 bases are shared with TRBD2. The CDR3 loop spans 12 amino acids. In germline, CDR1 is GTSNPN, CDR2 SVGIG (reference sequence). V was pared by 4 bases and J by 8 bases, with 2 bases of the junction left unmatched. Here the CDR3 DNA reads TGTGCCTGGACTAGCGGGAGTTATGAGCAGTTCTTC. It is translated as CAWTSGSYEQFF. The full variable domain, in which reference TRBV30 and TRBJ2-1 provide the parts outside the CDR3, is SQTIHQWPATLVQPVGSPLSLECTVEGTSNPNLYWYRQAAGRGLQLLFYSVGIGQISSEVPQNLSASRPQDRQFILSSKKLLLSDSGFYLCAWTSGSYEQFFGPGTRLTVL.

This clonotype is medium-sized in the sample. The gene calls are TRBV12-3 or TRBV12-4 and TRBJ1-3; D might be TRBD1 (6 bases). This CDR3 has 14 residues. V was clipped by 4 bases and J by 1 base, with 8 bases between them. The CDR3 DNA is TGTGCCAGCAGTTCCAGGGGTTCTGGAAACACCATATATTTT. Protein: CASSSRGSGNTIYF.

This clonotype qualifies as medium-sized. This rearrangement joins TRBV11-3 to TRBJ1-1, with D unclear. Germline CDR1 and CDR2: SGHNT and YENEEA. The ends were cut back, 0 bases at V and 0 bases at J, with 5 bases in the middle. The CDR3 spans 14 residues. The CDR3 is CASSLEELNTEAFF. CDR3 DNA: TGTGCCAGCAGCTTAGAAGAGCTGAACACTGAAGCTTTCTTT.

This clonotype rates as medium-sized. CDR3 sequence reads: CASRGRGRETQYF. DNA for the CDR3: TGTGCCAGCAGGGGCCGGGGGCGGGAGACCCAGTACTTC. J is TRBJ2-5 and V is TRBV27; D tentatively reads TRBD1 or TRBD2 (6 bases each). V was shortened by 6 bases and J by 5 bases, with 13 bases between the two germline ends. Germline assignment: CDR1 MNHEY and CDR2 SMNVEV (reference sequence). The CDR3 is 13 amino acids.